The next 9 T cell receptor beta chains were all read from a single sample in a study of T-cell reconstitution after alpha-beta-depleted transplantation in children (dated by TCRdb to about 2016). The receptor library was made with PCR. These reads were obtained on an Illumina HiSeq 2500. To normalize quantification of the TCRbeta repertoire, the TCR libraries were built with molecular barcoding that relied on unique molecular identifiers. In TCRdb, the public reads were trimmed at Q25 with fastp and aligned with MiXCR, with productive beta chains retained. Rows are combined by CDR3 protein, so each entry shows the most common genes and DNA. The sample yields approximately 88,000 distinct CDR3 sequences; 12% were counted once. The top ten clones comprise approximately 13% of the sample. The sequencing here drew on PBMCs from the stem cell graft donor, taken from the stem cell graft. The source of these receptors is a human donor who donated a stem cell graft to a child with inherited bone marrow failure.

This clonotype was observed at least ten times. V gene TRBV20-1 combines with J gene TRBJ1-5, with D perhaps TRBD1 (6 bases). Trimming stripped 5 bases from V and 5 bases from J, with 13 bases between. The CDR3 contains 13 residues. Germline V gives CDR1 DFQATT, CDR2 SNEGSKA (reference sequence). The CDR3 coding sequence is TGCAGTGCTGGCAATCAGGGGTATCAGCCCCAGCATTTT. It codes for CSAGNQGYQPQHF.

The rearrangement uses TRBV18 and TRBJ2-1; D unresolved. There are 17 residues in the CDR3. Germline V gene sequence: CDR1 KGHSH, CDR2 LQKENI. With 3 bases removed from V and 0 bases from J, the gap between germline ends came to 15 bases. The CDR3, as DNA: TGTGCCAGCTCACCCTCACGGGCGGTACGCTCCTACAATGAGCAGTTCTTC. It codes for CASSPSRAVRSYNEQFF.

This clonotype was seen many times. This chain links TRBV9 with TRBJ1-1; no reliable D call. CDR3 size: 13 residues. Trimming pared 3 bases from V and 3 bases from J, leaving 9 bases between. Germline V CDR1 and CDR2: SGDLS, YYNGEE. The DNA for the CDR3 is TGTGCCAGCAGCGAGGCAGGCGACACTGAAGCTTTCTTT. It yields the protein CASSEAGDTEAFF.

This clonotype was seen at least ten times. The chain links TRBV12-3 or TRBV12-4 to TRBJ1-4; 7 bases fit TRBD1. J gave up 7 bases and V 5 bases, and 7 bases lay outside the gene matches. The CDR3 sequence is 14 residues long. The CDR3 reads CASSGVGTVEKLFF. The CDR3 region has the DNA TGTGCCAGCAGTGGAGTAGGGACAGTTGAAAAACTGTTTTTT.

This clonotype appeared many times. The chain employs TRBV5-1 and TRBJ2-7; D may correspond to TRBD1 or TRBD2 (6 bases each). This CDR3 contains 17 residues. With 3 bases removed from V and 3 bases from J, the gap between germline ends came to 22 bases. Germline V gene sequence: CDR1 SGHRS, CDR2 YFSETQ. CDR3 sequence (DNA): TGCGCCAGCAGCTCCCTATTCGGAGGGGGGATGATCTACGAGCAGTACTTC. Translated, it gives CASSSLFGGGMIYEQYF. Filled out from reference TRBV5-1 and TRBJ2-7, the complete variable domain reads KAGVTQTPRYLIKTRGQQVTLSCSPISGHRSVSWYQQTPGQGLQFLFEYFSETQRNKGNFPGRFSGRQFSNSRSEMNVSTLELGDSALYLCASSSLFGGGMIYEQYFGPGTRLTVT.

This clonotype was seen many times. The CDR3, as DNA: TGTGCCAGCAGCCAAGGGGGACTAGCTGGAACCGGGGAGCTGTTTTTT. It is translated as CASSQGGLAGTGELFF. The V and J genes are TRBV4-2 and TRBJ2-2; 9 bases align to TRBD2. The CDR3 covers 16 residues. The trim removed 1 base at V and 5 bases at J, leaving 5 bases unmatched. Looked up from germline, CDR1 is LGHNA and CDR2 is YNFKEQ.

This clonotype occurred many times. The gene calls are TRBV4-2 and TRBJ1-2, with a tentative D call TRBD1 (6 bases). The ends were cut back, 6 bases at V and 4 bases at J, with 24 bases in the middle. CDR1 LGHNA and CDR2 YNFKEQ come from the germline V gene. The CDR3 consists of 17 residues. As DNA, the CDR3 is TGTGCCAGCAGGGCCTTAGCGGACAGTGATCGCGCCTATGGCTACACCTTC. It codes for CASRALADSDRAYGYTF.

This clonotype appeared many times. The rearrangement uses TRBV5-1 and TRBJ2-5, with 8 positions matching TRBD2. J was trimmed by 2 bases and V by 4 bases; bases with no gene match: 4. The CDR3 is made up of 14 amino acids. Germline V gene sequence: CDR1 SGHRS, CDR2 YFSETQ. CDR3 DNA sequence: TGCGCCAGCAGCACTAGCGGAGCTCAAGAGACCCAGTACTTC. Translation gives CASSTSGAQETQYF.

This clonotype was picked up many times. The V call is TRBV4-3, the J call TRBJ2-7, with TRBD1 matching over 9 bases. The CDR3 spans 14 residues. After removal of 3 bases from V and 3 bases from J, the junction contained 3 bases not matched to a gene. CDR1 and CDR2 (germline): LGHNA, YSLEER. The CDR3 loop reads CASSQGGQGYEQYF. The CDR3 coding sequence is TGCGCCAGCAGCCAGGGGGGACAGGGCTACGAGCAGTACTTC.